The 9 T cell receptor beta chains listed next were all sequenced from one sample in a study of blood T cell repertoires in COVID-19. TCRdb's table, derived via immunoSEQ multiplex PCR, lists solely in-frame clones and lacks some. Of approximately 150,000 clones in the sample, around nine tenths were seen once. The sequenced material came from peripheral blood. The receptor set was obtained from a woman between 50 and 59 years old with active or convalescent COVID-19.

This clone has just one count. V and J are TRBV5-1 and TRBJ1-2, with 8 nucleotides matching TRBD1. Germline V gives CDR1 SGHRS, CDR2 YFSETQ. The J segment lost 4 bases and the V segment lost 4 bases, leaving 9 bases of the junction unmatched. The CDR3 has 15 residues. CDR3 in amino acids: CASSPAGGVGYGYTF. DNA of the CDR3: TGCGCCAGCAGCCCAGCAGGGGGCGTTGGCTATGGCTACACCTTC.

The V and J genes are TRBV10-3 and TRBJ1-1; D unresolved. Trimming stripped 0 bases from V and 7 bases from J, with 18 bases between. The CDR3 has 16 residues. CDR1 is ENHRY, CDR2 SYGVKD, per germline. The CDR3 loop reads CAISESAGWGELEAFF. CDR3 bases: TGTGCCATCAGTGAGTCAGCAGGTTGGGGAGAACTTGAAGCTTTCTTT.

In DNA form, the CDR3 reads TGTGCCATCAGTGAGTCGATCACTTCTGGAAACACCATATATTTT. Its translation is CAISESITSGNTIYF. The chain links TRBV10-3 to TRBJ1-3; D gene uncertain. CDR1 and CDR2 (germline): ENHRY, SYGVKD. The CDR3 contains 15 residues. Trimming took off 0 bases at V and 1 base at J, with 7 bases between the two ends.

The chain is built from TRBV2 and TRBJ1-3, with D unclear. This CDR3 comprises 15 residues. The germline gives CDR1 SNHLY, CDR2 FYNNEI. The V and J ends lost 6 bases and 0 bases respectively, with 12 bases between them. Here the CDR3 reads CASSDEGTSGNTIYF. The CDR3 DNA reads as TGTGCCAGCAGCGACGAGGGTACCTCTGGAAACACCATATATTTT. The full variable domain, in which reference TRBV2 and TRBJ1-3 provide the parts outside the CDR3, is EPEVTQTPSHQVTQMGQEVILRCVPISNHLYFYWYRQILGQKVEFLVSFYNNEISEKSEIFDDQFSVERPDGSNFTLKIRSTKLEDSAMYFCASSDEGTSGNTIYFGEGSWLTVV.

The chain uses TRBV7-3 and TRBJ2-5; 8 nucleotides agree with TRBD2. Germline loops: CDR1 SGHTA, CDR2 FQGTGA. CDR3 length: 14 amino acids. V shed 4 bases and J 2 bases; nucleotides not matched to a gene: 3. Written as DNA, the CDR3 is TGTGCCAGCAGCTCGGGACTAGAGCAAGAGACCCAGTACTTC. Encoded protein: CASSSGLEQETQYF.

This clone was counted between two and nine times. The same CDR3 also results from other DNA sequences found in this sample. The genes are TRBV30 and TRBJ1-1; 10 positions agree with TRBD1. This CDR3 comprises 15 residues. The V and J ends lost 2 bases and 4 bases, in that order; junction bases with no gene match: 7. From germline, CDR1 is GTSNPN and CDR2 SVGIG (reference sequence). CDR3 in amino acids: CAWSLFRTGGTEAFF. DNA for the CDR3: TGTGCCTGGAGTCTATTCAGGACAGGGGGCACTGAAGCTTTCTTT.

The J gene is TRBJ2-1, the V gene TRBV4-3; D is possibly TRBD1 (5 bases). Germline V gene data show CDR1 as LGHNA and CDR2 as YSLEER. This CDR3 region has 15 residues. Between the trimmed V and J ends, which lost 0 bases and 9 bases, there was a span of 15 bases. DNA of the CDR3: TGCGCCAGCAGCCAAGATCCAGGGAAGTCTAGTGAGCAGTTCTTC. This gives the protein CASSQDPGKSSEQFF.

The rearrangement joins TRBV4-1 to TRBJ1-2, with D uncertain. The CDR3 is made up of 14 amino acids. Germline V gives CDR1 MGHRA, CDR2 YSYEKL. The V end lost 1 base, the J end lost 4 bases, and 10 bases lay between the germline ends. The CDR3 sequence: CASSQVEGFYGYTF. The CDR3 DNA reads as TGCGCCAGCAGCCAAGTGGAGGGCTTCTATGGCTACACCTTC.

The chain is built from TRBV5-1 and TRBJ2-2; 10 nucleotides agree with TRBD1. Germline trimming cut 4 bases from V and 6 bases from J; bases unmatched to any gene: 6. This CDR3 region has 15 residues. In germline, CDR1 is SGHRS, CDR2 YFSETQ. CDR3 sequence (DNA): TGCGCCAGCAGCCTCGGACAGGGGGTTGCCGGGGAGCTGTTTTTT. Translation gives CASSLGQGVAGELFF.